This entry is about one T cell receptor (beta chain). The sample comes from a study of cytomegalovirus exposure and HLA in healthy donors. The CDR3 loop spans 13 amino acids. After removal of 4 bases from V and 4 bases from J, the junction contained 0 bases not matched to a gene. Per the germline V gene, CDR1 is ENHRY and CDR2 is SYGVKD. The method was immunoSEQ multiplex PCR; TCRdb's version includes in-frame clones alone and lacks a portion of them. The sample lists about 73,000 clones, roughly 89% occurring once. The receptor was derived from a woman younger than 30 in good health and CMV-seropositive. The V call is TRBV10-3, the J call TRBJ2-5; 10 bases map to TRBD1. The sequenced sample was PBMCs. DNA of the CDR3: TGTGCCATCAGTGGGACAGGGGGAGAGACCCAGTACTTC. Amino acids: CAISGTGGETQYF.